This entry features one T cell receptor (beta chain) sequence. The data were obtained in a study of blood T cell repertoires in COVID-19. There are 19 residues in the CDR3. After removal of 6 bases from V and 0 bases from J, the junction contained 14 bases not matched to a gene. In the original workflow: How many nucleated cells were present was estimated from reference gene primer amplification. Sequenced by immunoSEQ multiplex PCR; TCRdb stores in-frame clones only, minus some. That table is the source of V, J and clone size, and D and trimming were worked out from the DNA. Here the sample spans 130,000 to 150,000 clones, 75% to 85% being singletons.

This chain links TRBV23-1 with TRBJ2-2, with TRBD2 matching over 9 bases. TRBV23-1 carries the ORF label, with uncertain function. This clonotype was sampled from a human donor with acute or convalescent COVID-19. The donor label of this sample is uncertain. The sample taken for sequencing was peripheral blood. The CDR3 sequence is CASSERAVGLAPNTGELFF. The CDR3 DNA sequence: TGCGCCAGCAGCGAACGGGCAGTGGGACTAGCTCCGAACACCGGGGAGCTGTTTTTT.